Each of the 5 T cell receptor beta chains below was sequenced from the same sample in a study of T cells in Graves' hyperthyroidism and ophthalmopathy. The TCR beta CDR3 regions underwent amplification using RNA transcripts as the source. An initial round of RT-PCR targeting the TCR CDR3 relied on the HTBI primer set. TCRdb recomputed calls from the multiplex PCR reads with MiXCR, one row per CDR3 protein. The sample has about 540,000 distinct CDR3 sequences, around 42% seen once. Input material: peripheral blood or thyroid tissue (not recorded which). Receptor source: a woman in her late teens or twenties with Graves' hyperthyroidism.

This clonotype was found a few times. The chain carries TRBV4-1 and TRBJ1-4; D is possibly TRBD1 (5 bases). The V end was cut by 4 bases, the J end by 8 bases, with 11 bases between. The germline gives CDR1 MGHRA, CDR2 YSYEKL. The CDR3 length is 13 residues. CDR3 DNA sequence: TGCGCCAGCAGCCGAAGGGGAGGGGAAAAACTGTTTTTT. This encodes CASSRRGGEKLFF.

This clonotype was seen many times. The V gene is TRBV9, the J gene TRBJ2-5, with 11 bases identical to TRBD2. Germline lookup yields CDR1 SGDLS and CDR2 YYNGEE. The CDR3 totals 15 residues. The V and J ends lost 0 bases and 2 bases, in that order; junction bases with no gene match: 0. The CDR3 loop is CASSVGTSGQETQYF. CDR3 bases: TGTGCCAGCAGCGTAGGGACTAGCGGGCAAGAGACCCAGTACTTC. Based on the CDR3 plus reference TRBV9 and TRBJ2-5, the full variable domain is DSGVTQTPKHLITATGQRVTLRCSPRSGDLSVYWYQQSLDQGLQFLIQYYNGEERAKGNILERFSAQQFPDLHSELNLSSLELGDSALYFCASSVGTSGQETQYFGPGTRLLVL.

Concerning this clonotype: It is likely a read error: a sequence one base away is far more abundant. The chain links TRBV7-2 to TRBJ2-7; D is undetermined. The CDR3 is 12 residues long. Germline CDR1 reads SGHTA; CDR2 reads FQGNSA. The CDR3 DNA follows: TGTGCCAGCAGCTCCTCCTCCTACGAGCAGCACTTC. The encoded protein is CASSSSSYEQHF.

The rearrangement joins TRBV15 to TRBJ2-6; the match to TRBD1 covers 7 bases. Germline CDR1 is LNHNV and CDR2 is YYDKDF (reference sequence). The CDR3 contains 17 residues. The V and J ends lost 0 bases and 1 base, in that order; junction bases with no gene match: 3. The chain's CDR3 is CATSREDRRSGANVLTF. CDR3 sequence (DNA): TGTGCCACCAGCAGAGAGGACAGGAGGTCTGGGGCCAACGTCCTGACTTTC.

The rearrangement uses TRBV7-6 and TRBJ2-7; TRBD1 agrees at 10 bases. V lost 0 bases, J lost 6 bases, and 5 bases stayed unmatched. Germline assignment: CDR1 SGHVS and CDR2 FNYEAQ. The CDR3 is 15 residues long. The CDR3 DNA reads TGTGCCAGCAGCTTAGCGCCAGGGGACAGGGGCGAGCAGTACTTC. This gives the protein CASSLAPGDRGEQYF.